This T cell receptor (beta chain) is from a study of control samples from healthy donors and cancer patients. V lost 6 bases and J lost 8, with 12 bases in between. This CDR3 spans 12 amino acids. Germline CDR1 reads KGHDR; CDR2 reads SFDVKD. TCRdb's table, derived via immunoSEQ multiplex PCR, lists solely in-frame clones and lacks some. This table holds about 120,000 clones, approximately 90% found once. The source is a man aged 30 to 39 in good health. The genes are TRBV24-1 and TRBJ1-2; D ambiguous. The sequenced sample consisted of blood. The CDR3 reads CATSSAGSGYTF. The CDR3 DNA follows: TGTGCCACCAGTTCCGCCGGTTCGGGCTACACCTTC.